The clone carrying this TCR beta chain was picked up one time. Its target is unknown. This entry comes from a study of CD8 T cells in ankylosing spondylitis. In TCRdb, the 5' RACE reads were re-called with MiXCR into one record per CDR3 protein. The sample yields under 450,000 distinct CDR3 sequences, approximately 17% seen once. Overall study results and limits: There was reportedly significant enrichment of clones that were disease-linked in matched ankylosing spondylitis synovial fluid. Disease-linked clones were found to be CD8+ and relatively rare in peripheral blood. A motif of 7 to 9 highly homologous TCR beta variants was seen as apparently characteristic of ankylosing spondylitis blood.

Between the trimmed V and J ends, which lost 3 bases and 8 bases, there was a span of 13 bases. The CDR3 consists of 14 residues. The germline V gene has CDR1 KGHSH and CDR2 LQKENI. The sequencing input was blood, either unsorted or a sorted T cell fraction (not recorded which). V gene TRBV18 combines with J gene TRBJ1-4; D is undetermined. The clonotype originates from a male donor with ankylosing spondylitis. The CDR3 loop reads CASSPRPNWEKLFF. CDR3 nucleotide sequence: TGTGCCAGCTCACCTCGCCCAAATTGGGAAAAACTGTTTTTT. Looking up the rest from reference TRBV18 and TRBJ1-4 gives the full variable domain: NAGVMQNPRHLVRRRGQEARLRCSPMKGHSHVYWYRQLPEEGLKFMVYLQKENIIDESGMPKERFSAEFPKEGPSILRIQQVVRGDSAAYFCASSPRPNWEKLFFGSGTQLSVL.